The 8 T cell receptor beta chains given below trace back to one sample, sequenced in a study of T cell repertoires in cytomegalovirus infection. TCRdb processed the reads anew with MiXCR; each CDR3 protein has one entry. The sample consists of some 680,000 distinct CDR3 sequences, approximately 40% of them appearing once. Sequences were obtained from PBMCs. These receptors came from a human donor in good health (CMV status not recorded). Some clones in this sample may be carry-over from other donors' samples.

The V call is TRBV10-3, the J call TRBJ2-7; 12 nucleotides align to TRBD2. Germline V CDR1 and CDR2: ENHRY, SYGVKD. V trimming: 5 bases; J trimming: 4 bases; junction bases outside the gene matches: 9. This CDR3 has 16 amino acids. The CDR3 here is CAISTSMTSGRYEQYF. Written as DNA, the CDR3 is TGTGCCATCAGTACTTCTATGACTAGCGGGAGATACGAGCAGTACTTC.

There are a few counts of this clonotype. This chain joins TRBV25-1 and TRBJ1-2; weak D call: TRBD1 (6 bases). With 10 bases removed from V and 1 base from J, the gap between germline ends came to 25 bases. Looked up from germline, CDR1 is MGHDK and CDR2 is SYGVNS. CDR3 length equals 17 residues. The CDR3 spells CATPPGVGAMNNYGYTF. The CDR3 DNA reads TGTGCCACCCCTCCAGGGGTCGGGGCGATGAATAACTATGGCTACACCTTC.

This clonotype was observed a few times. The V call is TRBV12-3 or TRBV12-4, the J call TRBJ2-2; D uncertain. The CDR3 is 14 amino acids. Trimming cost V 2 bases and J 4 bases, with 8 bases left between them. The CDR3 here is CASSLYRGTGELFF. In nucleotides, the CDR3 is TGTGCCAGCAGTTTATACCGTGGCACCGGGGAGCTGTTTTTT.

This clonotype was detected many times. V gene TRBV12-3 or TRBV12-4 combines with J gene TRBJ1-1, with D perhaps TRBD1 (5 bases). V lost 4 bases and J lost 1, with 7 bases in between. The CDR3 is 13 amino acids. The CDR3 DNA is TGTGCCAGCAGTTCGGGACCGAACACTGAAGCTTTCTTT. Amino acid sequence: CASSSGPNTEAFF.

In this sample, this clonotype turned up many times. The J gene is TRBJ2-7, the V gene TRBV7-2; 7 nucleotides agree with TRBD1. Losses at the gene ends were 5 bases for V and 2 bases for J; bases not matched to a gene: 3. CDR3 length equals 13 residues. Per the germline V gene, CDR1 is SGHTA and CDR2 is FQGNSA. CDR3 sequence (DNA): TGTGCCAGCAGCCTCGGGACAGCCTACGAGCAGTACTTC. It yields the protein CASSLGTAYEQYF. The full variable domain, with the rest looked up from reference TRBV7-2 and TRBJ2-7, is GAGVSQSPSNKVTEKGKDVELRCDPISGHTALYWYRQSLGQGLEFLIYFQGNSAPDKSGLPSDRFSAERTGGSVSTLTIQRTQQEDSAVYLCASSLGTAYEQYFGPGTRLTVT.

This clonotype was detected only a few times. The chain uses TRBV7-2 and TRBJ1-1; weak D call: TRBD1 (6 bases). CDR3 length equals 14 residues. Germline CDR1 reads SGHTA; CDR2 reads FQGNSA. Trimming took 1 base from V and 9 from J, leaving 15 bases between them. The CDR3 region has the DNA TGTGCCAGCAGCTTAGTGCGGGCAGGGGATCAAGCTTTCTTT. Amino acids: CASSLVRAGDQAFF.

This chain joins TRBV27 and TRBJ1-2, with no clear D. Germline-derived CDR1 and CDR2 are MNHEY and SMNVEV (reference sequence). V lost 2 bases to trimming and J lost 2 bases, with 18 bases between them. The CDR3 spans 17 residues. CDR3 sequence (DNA): TGTGCCAGCAGTTTAACGCCCCTCGGAGGTAAAAACTATGGCTACACCTTC. It yields the protein CASSLTPLGGKNYGYTF.

V and J are TRBV12-3 or TRBV12-4 and TRBJ1-1; 10 bases agree with TRBD1. Trimming took 6 bases from V and 14 from J; bases not matched to a gene: 6. This CDR3 region has 11 residues. CDR3 sequence reads: CASSRTGGSFF. The CDR3 DNA is TGTGCCAGCAGCCGGACAGGGGGAAGCTTCTTT.